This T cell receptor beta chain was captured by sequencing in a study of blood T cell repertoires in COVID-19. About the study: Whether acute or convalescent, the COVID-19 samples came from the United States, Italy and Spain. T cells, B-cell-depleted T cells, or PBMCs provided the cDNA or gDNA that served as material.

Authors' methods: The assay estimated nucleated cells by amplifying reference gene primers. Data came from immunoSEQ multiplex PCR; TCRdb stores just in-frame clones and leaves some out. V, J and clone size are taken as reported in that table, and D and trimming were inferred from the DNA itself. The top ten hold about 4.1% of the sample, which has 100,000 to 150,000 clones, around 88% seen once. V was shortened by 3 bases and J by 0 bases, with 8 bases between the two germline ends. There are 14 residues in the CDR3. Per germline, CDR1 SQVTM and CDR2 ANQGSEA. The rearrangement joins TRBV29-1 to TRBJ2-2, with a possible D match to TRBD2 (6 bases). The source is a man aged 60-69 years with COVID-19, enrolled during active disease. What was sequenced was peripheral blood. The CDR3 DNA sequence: TGCAGCGTTGACGGGACTTCGAACACCGGGGAGCTGTTTTTT. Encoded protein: CSVDGTSNTGELFF.